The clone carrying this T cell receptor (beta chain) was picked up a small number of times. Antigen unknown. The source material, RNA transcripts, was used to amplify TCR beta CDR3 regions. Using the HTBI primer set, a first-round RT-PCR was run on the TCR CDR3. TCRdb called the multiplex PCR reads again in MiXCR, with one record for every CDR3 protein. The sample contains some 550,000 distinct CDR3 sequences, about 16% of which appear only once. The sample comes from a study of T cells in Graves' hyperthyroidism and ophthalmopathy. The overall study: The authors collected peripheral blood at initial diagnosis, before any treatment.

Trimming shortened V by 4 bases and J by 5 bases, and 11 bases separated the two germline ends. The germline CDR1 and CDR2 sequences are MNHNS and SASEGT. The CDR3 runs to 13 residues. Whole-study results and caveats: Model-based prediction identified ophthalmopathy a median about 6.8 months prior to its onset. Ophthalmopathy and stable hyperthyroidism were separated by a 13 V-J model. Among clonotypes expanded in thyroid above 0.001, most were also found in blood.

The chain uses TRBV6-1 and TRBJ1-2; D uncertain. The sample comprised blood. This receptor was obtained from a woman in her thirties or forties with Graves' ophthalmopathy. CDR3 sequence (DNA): TGTGCCAGCAGTGCGGGCCTGCAGTATGGCTACACCTTC. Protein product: CASSAGLQYGYTF.